Sequencing of this T cell receptor beta chain was carried out in a study of OX40 agonist ivuxolimab in advanced cancers. Study-wide context: Dose-escalation patients suffered from hepatocellular carcinoma, melanoma, renal cell or head and neck cancer. Study findings and constraints: There were, on average, more expanded clones in CD8+ T cells than in CD4+. Among the lowest peripheral clonal expansion occurred in 0.1-3.0 mg/kg partial responders.

Germline loops: CDR1 SGDLS, CDR2 YYNGEE. Trimming shortened V by 4 bases and J by 2 bases, and 18 bases separated the two germline ends. The CDR3 is made up of 17 amino acids. Some clones are missing from TCRdb's copy, which holds only in-frame ones; the method was immunoSEQ multiplex PCR. This sample has under 20,000 clones, with 83% found just once. Concerning this clone: The antigen is unknown.

Material: CD4+ or CD8+ T cells sorted from blood, obtained in a trial of the OX40 agonist ivuxolimab. The chain couples TRBV9 to TRBJ2-2; D unresolved. The sequence derives from an adult with an advanced solid tumor such as melanoma, head and neck, liver or kidney cancer. This CDR3 reads CASSPSVGISNTGELFF. CDR3 nucleotide sequence: TGTGCCAGCAGCCCTTCGGTAGGGATCTCCAACACCGGGGAGCTGTTTTTT.